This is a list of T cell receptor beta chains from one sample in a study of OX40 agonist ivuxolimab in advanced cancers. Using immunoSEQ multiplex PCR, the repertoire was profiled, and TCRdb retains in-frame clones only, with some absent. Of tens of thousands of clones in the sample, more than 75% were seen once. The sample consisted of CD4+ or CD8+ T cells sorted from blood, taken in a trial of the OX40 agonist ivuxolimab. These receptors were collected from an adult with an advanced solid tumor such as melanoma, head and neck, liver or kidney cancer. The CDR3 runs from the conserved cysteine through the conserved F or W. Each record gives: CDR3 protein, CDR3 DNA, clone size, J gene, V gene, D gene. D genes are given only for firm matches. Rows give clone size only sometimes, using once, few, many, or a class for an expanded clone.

CASSPSSGLGTDTQYF	TGTGCCAGCTCACCATCTTCGGGACTCGGCACAGATACGCAGTATTTT	NA	TRBJ2-3	TRBV18	NA
CASRGRVEAPLHF	TGTGCCAGCAGGGGCAGGGTCGAAGCACCCCTCCACTTT	NA	TRBJ1-6	TRBV2	NA
CASSGRSWNEQFF	TGTGCCAGCAGCGGAAGGAGTTGGAATGAGCAGTTCTTC	NA	TRBJ2-1	TRBV9	NA
CASSPRGGRVDTQYF	TGTGCCAGCAGTCCGAGGGGGGGGCGCGTAGATACGCAGTATTTT	NA	TRBJ2-3	TRBV2	NA
CASSPQGGAGYNEQFF	TGTGCCAGCAGCCCACAGGGGGGAGCCGGCTACAATGAGCAGTTCTTC	NA	TRBJ2-1	TRBV9	TRBD1
CASSLAPLAGGGETQYF	TGTGCCAGCAGCTTAGCGCCGCTTGCGGGAGGGGGAGAGACCCAGTACTTC	NA	TRBJ2-5	TRBV11-1	TRBD2
CASSLGRGGGYEQYF	TGTGCCAGCAGCTTAGGTCGGGGTGGTGGCTACGAGCAGTACTTC	NA	TRBJ2-7	TRBV7-2	NA
CASSVESRGYEQFF	TGTGCCAGCAGCGTAGAGTCTAGAGGTTATGAGCAGTTCTTC	NA	TRBJ2-1	TRBV9	NA
CAWTPSGNEKLFF	TGTGCCTGGACCCCAAGCGGGAATGAAAAACTGTTTTTT	NA	TRBJ1-4	TRBV30	NA
CASSRTGQVGTEAFF	TGTGCCAGCAGCCGCACCGGACAGGTGGGGACTGAAGCTTTCTTT	once	TRBJ1-1	TRBV14	TRBD1
CASSLQDGGSSYNEQFF	TGTGCCAGCAGCTTGCAAGACGGGGGGAGCTCCTACAATGAGCAGTTCTTC	once	TRBJ2-1	TRBV5-4	TRBD2
CASRGTGFRFTDTQYF	TGTGCCAGCAGGGGGACAGGGTTTCGATTCACAGATACGCAGTATTTT	few	TRBJ2-3	TRBV7-2	TRBD1
CASTLRHQQETQYF	TGTGCCAGCACATTACGACACCAACAAGAGACCCAGTACTTC	NA	TRBJ2-5	TRBV7-2	NA
CASSQRGPMFNEQFF	TGTGCCAGCAGCCAAAGAGGGCCCATGTTTAATGAGCAGTTCTTC	NA	TRBJ2-1	TRBV14	NA
CASSRSLGQGTSYEQYF	TGCGCCAGCAGCCGGAGTCTTGGACAGGGAACTTCCTACGAGCAGTACTTC	NA	TRBJ2-7	TRBV5-1	TRBD1